This T cell receptor beta chain was obtained from a study of radiotherapy plus CTLA-4 blockade in lung cancer. About the study: Among patients, approximately 19% showed objective responses, and around 30% had disease control. The study's findings and limits: It was early blood T cell clone dynamics, with interferon-beta, that reportedly best predicted response. An expansion of tumor-derived TCR clones occurred in blood after radiotherapy plus ipilimumab.

The study gave focal radiation plus ipilimumab CTLA-4 blockade to patients with chemo-refractory metastatic non-small-cell lung cancer. CDR3 length equals 18 residues. Germline V gene sequence: CDR1 SGHNT, CDR2 YENEEA. V lost 5 bases and J lost 3, with 23 bases in between. Points on this clone: Its antigen is unidentified.

Assay: immunoSEQ multiplex PCR; the TCRdb copy retains only in-frame clones and omits some. The repertoire consists of some 80,000 clones, with about 84% occurring once and the leading ten covering approximately 0.8%. The input for sequencing was peripheral blood, taken from a patient treated with radiotherapy plus ipilimumab. This sequence was found in a human donor with non-small cell lung cancer who had stable disease on radiotherapy plus ipilimumab. V is TRBV11-3 and J is TRBJ1-5; a weak D match, TRBD1 (5 bases). As DNA, the CDR3 is TGTGCCAGCAGCGTAATCCGGGACGGTGGCTCCATCAATCAGCCCCAGCATTTT. Protein sequence: CASSVIRDGGSINQPQHF.